Presented here are 9 T cell receptor beta chains from one specimen sequenced in a study of shared clonotypes between healthy human individuals. Some clones are missing from TCRdb's copy, which holds only in-frame ones; the method was immunoSEQ multiplex PCR. The data hold roughly 1,000,000 clones, with about 80% observed a single time. Specimen: memory CD4+ T cells from PBMCs. Subset specified: CD45RA-negative fraction. These receptor sequences come from a man between 18 and 35 years old in good health. Some clones in this sample may be carry-over from other donors' samples.

A word on this clone: This may be a read error, as it is one base from a much larger clone. Distinct nucleotide sequences in the sample also encode this CDR3. V gene TRBV11-3 combines with J gene TRBJ2-1; 8 bases are shared with TRBD2. This CDR3 is 12 amino acids long. CDR1 and CDR2 (germline): SGHNT, YENEEA. Germline trimming cut 5 bases from V and 7 bases from J; bases unmatched to any gene: 1. In DNA form, the CDR3 reads TGTGCCAGCAGCCCTAGCGGGAATGAGCAGTTCTTC. Its translation: CASSPSGNEQFF.

This chain joins TRBV14 and TRBJ2-2; D call uncertain. V was clipped by 4 bases and J by 5 bases, with 2 bases between them. The length of the CDR3 is 11 residues. In germline, CDR1 is SGHDN, CDR2 FVKESK. This chain's CDR3 is CASSLTGELFF. The CDR3 DNA reads TGTGCCAGCAGCCTGACCGGGGAGCTGTTTTTT. The full variable domain, completed using reference TRBV14 and TRBJ2-2, is EAGVTQFPSHSVIEKGQTVTLRCDPISGHDNLYWYRRVMGKEIKFLLHFVKESKQDESGMPNNRFLAERTGGTYSTLKVQPAELEDSGVYFCASSLTGELFFGEGSRLTVL.

The chain combines TRBV4-1 with TRBJ1-1; no reliable D call. The CDR3 runs 14 residues. Germline V CDR1 and CDR2: MGHRA, YSYEKL. V was trimmed by 4 bases and J by 5 bases, leaving 14 bases between them. CDR3 residues: CASSLDRALTEAFF. CDR3 sequence (DNA): TGCGCCAGCAGCCTCGATCGGGCTCTAACTGAAGCTTTCTTT.

The chain carries TRBV2 and TRBJ1-5, with 8 nucleotides matching TRBD1. Germline values: CDR1 SNHLY, CDR2 FYNNEI. CDR3 length: 15 amino acids. The junction had 6 bases not matched to a gene; V was cut back by 6 bases and J by 2 bases. In DNA form, the CDR3 reads TGTGCCAGCAGACGGACAGGGAAGGGCAATCAGCCCCAGCATTTT. Translating it yields CASRRTGKGNQPQHF.

The V and J genes are TRBV30 and TRBJ1-3; D is ambiguous. Germline-derived CDR1 and CDR2 are GTSNPN and SVGIG (reference sequence). This CDR3 is 11 amino acids long. V was pared by 3 bases and J by 7 bases, with 7 bases between. The CDR3 is CAWRNENTIYF. The DNA of the CDR3 is TGTGCCTGGAGGAATGAGAACACCATATATTTT.

The genes are TRBV5-1 and TRBJ1-2, with 8 bases fitting TRBD1. The CDR3 contains 13 residues. V lost 4 bases to trimming and J lost 6 bases; unmatched junction nucleotides: 5. CDR1 is SGHRS and CDR2 is YFSETQ in the germline V gene. The CDR3 here is CASSADRADGYTF. As DNA, the CDR3 is TGCGCCAGCAGCGCGGACAGGGCGGATGGCTACACCTTC.

The chain recombines TRBV5-1 with TRBJ1-1; weak D call: TRBD1 (5 bases). The V end was cut by 5 bases, the J end by 4 bases, with 15 bases between. CDR1 and CDR2 from the germline V gene are SGHRS and YFSETQ. The CDR3 is 14 residues long. CDR3 residues: CASSRTSGGTEAFF. DNA for the CDR3: TGCGCCAGCAGTAGGACATCCGGAGGCACTGAAGCTTTCTTT. The whole variable domain, filled in from reference TRBV5-1 and TRBJ1-1, reads KAGVTQTPRYLIKTRGQQVTLSCSPISGHRSVSWYQQTPGQGLQFLFEYFSETQRNKGNFPGRFSGRQFSNSRSEMNVSTLELGDSALYLCASSRTSGGTEAFFGQGTRLTVV.

The chain uses TRBV10-3 and TRBJ1-2; D possibly corresponds to TRBD1 (5 bases). Per germline, CDR1 ENHRY and CDR2 SYGVKD. The V and J ends lost 2 bases and 6 bases respectively, with 10 bases between them. This CDR3 has 13 amino acids. As DNA, the CDR3 is TGTGCCATCAGTGAGCAGGGTAGCGATGGCTACACCTTC. Protein product: CAISEQGSDGYTF.

Concerning this clone: Possible read error: a much larger clone is one base away. The J gene is TRBJ1-2, the V gene TRBV4-1, with unresolved D. Trimming stripped 0 bases from V and 3 bases from J, with 11 bases between. The CDR3 contains 15 residues. The germline gives CDR1 MGHRA, CDR2 YSYEKL. This CDR3 reads CASSQDMTNDYGYTF. CDR3 coding DNA: TGCGCCAGCAGCCAAGATATGACGAACGACTATGGCTACACCTTC.